This T cell receptor beta chain was retrieved from a study of human T cells and chemical hapten exposure. Described time point: pre-sensitization, week 0. Documented treatment: therapeutic diphenylcyclopropenone sensitization with weekly scalp DPC. In TCRdb, the RACE reads were re-called with MiXCR into one record per CDR3 protein. The sample has around 120,000 distinct CDR3 sequences, 13% seen once. V gave up 1 base and J gave up 7 bases; unmatched junction bases: 6. This CDR3 is built from 16 residues. The germline V gene encodes CDR1 MNHEY and CDR2 SVGEGT. This clonotype was observed at least ten times.

This chain joins TRBV6-2 or TRBV6-3 and TRBJ2-1, with 11 bases fitting TRBD1. Sequences were derived from whole blood, sampled in connection with sensitization to the hapten diphenylcyclopropenone (DPC). The TCR comes from a woman under 30 with alopecia areata. Some clones in this sample may be carry-over from other donors' samples. CDR3 sequence reads: CASSYLGQGAMNEQFF. As DNA, the CDR3 is TGTGCCAGCAGTTACTTAGGACAGGGGGCGATGAATGAGCAGTTCTTC.